The 32 T cell receptor beta chains in this list originate from one sample, sequenced in a study of T-cell reconstitution after alpha-beta-depleted transplantation in children (dated by TCRdb to about 2016). Libraries were built with PCR. Sequencing relied on an Illumina HiSeq 2500. To normalize quantification of the TCRbeta repertoire, the TCR libraries were built with molecular barcoding that relied on unique molecular identifiers. The public sequencing data were trimmed at Q25 with fastp and processed into clonotypes with MiXCR by TCRdb, which kept only in-frame beta chains. Rows are unified per CDR3 protein, each entry keeping the most common DNA and genes. Present in this sample are fewer than 550,000 distinct CDR3 sequences, approximately 11% of which were seen just once. The ten largest clones take up 4.5% to 6.5% of the sample. Specimen: PBMCs from the stem cell graft donor, collected from the stem cell graft. The source of these receptors is a human donor who donated a stem cell graft to a child with acute myeloid leukemia.

With respect to this clonotype: A much larger clone differs by one base, so this may be a read error. The rearrangement uses TRBV20-1 and TRBJ2-3; no clear D. The CDR3 loop spans 13 amino acids. Germline V gene lookup returns CDR1 DFQATT and CDR2 SNEGSKA (reference sequence). The CDR3 nucleotides read TGCAGTGCTAGAGGTGGGCCCACAGATGCGCAGTATTTT. Its protein product is CSARGGPTDAQYF.

J is TRBJ2-7 and V is TRBV6-2 or TRBV6-3, with 11 bases that match TRBD2. Germline trimming cut 8 bases from V and 6 bases from J; bases unmatched to any gene: 9. CDR1 is MNHEY and CDR2 is SVGEGT in the germline V gene. CDR3 length: 14 amino acids. For the CDR3, the DNA is TGTGCCAGCGGGCATAGCGGGAGGGTTGGCGAGCAGTACTTC. This codes for CASGHSGRVGEQYF.

This clonotype has at least ten counts. This chain uses TRBV5-8 with TRBJ2-3; 9 nucleotides match TRBD2. V lost 6 bases to trimming and J lost 5 bases; unmatched junction nucleotides: 16. This CDR3 is built from 17 residues. Germline V gives CDR1 SGHTS, CDR2 YDEGEE. The DNA for the CDR3 is TGTGCCAGCAACCCTCAAAGGACTAGCGATTACGGAGATACGCAGTATTTT. Protein: CASNPQRTSDYGDTQYF.

This clonotype came up a few times. J is TRBJ2-3 and V is TRBV6-1, with TRBD2 identical over 9 bases. CDR3 length equals 16 residues. V lost 3 bases and J lost 3; bases outside the gene matches: 7. Germline CDR1 MNHNS, CDR2 SASEGT. CDR3 residues: CASSDPLAGMTDTQYF. CDR3 in DNA: TGTGCCAGCAGTGACCCGCTAGCGGGGATGACAGATACGCAGTATTTT.

This clonotype was recorded many times. The chain employs TRBV21-1 and TRBJ1-1; whether TRBD1, the table's D call, matches the DNA was not checked. TRBV21-1 is designated a pseudogene. The CDR3 runs to 15 residues. CDR3 in DNA: TGTGCCAGCAGCAAAGGGGGGGCATCGAACACTGAAGCTTTCTTT. Encoded protein: CASSKGGASNTEAFF.

The chain has TRBV10-3 and TRBJ2-5; TRBD1 is a possible D gene (6 bases). Germline loops: CDR1 ENHRY, CDR2 SYGVKD. The CDR3 is 13 residues long. Trimming pared 3 bases from V and 6 bases from J, leaving 11 bases between. CDR3 DNA: TGTGCCATCAGTGAACAGGGTGGCAAGACCCAGTACTTC. This translates into CAISEQGGKTQYF.

This clonotype was found a few times. The CDR3 is CASSVRDRGFRNYGYTF. CDR3 DNA sequence: TGTGCCAGCAGCGTCCGGGACAGGGGTTTCCGTAACTATGGCTACACCTTC. The chain uses TRBV7-6 and TRBJ1-2; TRBD1 aligns across 10 bases. Germline V gene sequence: CDR1 SGHVS, CDR2 FNYEAQ. V shed 5 bases, J shed 1 base, and the junction held 10 bases outside the gene matches. CDR3 length: 17 amino acids.

This clonotype was observed many times. This chain links TRBV9 with TRBJ2-1; D is possibly TRBD2 (7 bases). Trimming removed 3 bases from V and 12 bases from J, with 19 bases in between. The CDR3 consists of 14 residues. CDR1 SGDLS and CDR2 YYNGEE come from the germline V gene. The CDR3 here is CASSDGGALPVQFF. In nucleotides, the CDR3 is TGTGCCAGCAGCGATGGGGGGGCGCTCCCGGTGCAGTTCTTC.

In this sample, this clonotype turned up many times. This chain uses TRBV5-1 with TRBJ2-7, with TRBD1 identical over 8 bases. CDR1 is SGHRS and CDR2 is YFSETQ in the germline V gene. The CDR3 is 13 amino acids. With 4 bases clipped from V and 3 bases from J, the junction kept 3 bases outside the gene matches. In nucleotides, the CDR3 is TGCGCCAGCAGCACCGGACAGGGCTACGAGCAGTACTTC. It specifies CASSTGQGYEQYF.

The rearrangement uses TRBV13 and TRBJ1-2, with 8 bases identical to TRBD1. J gave up 8 bases and V 4 bases, and 9 bases lay outside the gene matches. The CDR3 has 14 residues. The germline V gene encodes CDR1 PRHDT and CDR2 FYEKMQ (reference sequence). The CDR3 coding sequence is TGTGCCAGCAGCTCGTCAGGACAGGGTGACGGCTACACCTTC. It is translated as CASSSSGQGDGYTF.

The gene calls are TRBV7-2 and TRBJ2-5; tentatively, D is TRBD2 (5 bases). Germline V CDR1 and CDR2: SGHTA, FQGNSA. This CDR3 has 14 amino acids. V was clipped by 2 bases and J by 5 bases, with 12 bases between them. The CDR3 nucleotides read TGTGCCAGCAGCTTACCTACTAGGCGGGAGACCCAGTACTTC. It translates to CASSLPTRRETQYF. Based on the CDR3 plus reference TRBV7-2 and TRBJ2-5, the full variable domain is GAGVSQSPSNKVTEKGKDVELRCDPISGHTALYWYRQSLGQGLEFLIYFQGNSAPDKSGLPSDRFSAERTGGSVSTLTIQRTQQEDSAVYLCASSLPTRRETQYFGPGTRLLVL.

A few counts support this clonotype. The rearrangement uses TRBV20-1 and TRBJ1-2, with 9 bases identical to TRBD1. V was clipped by 6 bases and J by 1 base; unmatched bases: 6. The CDR3 covers 14 residues. Per the germline V gene, CDR1 is DFQATT and CDR2 is SNEGSKA (reference sequence). In DNA, the CDR3 is TGCAGTGCAAGGACAGGGGACGATAACTATGGCTACACCTTC. Protein product: CSARTGDDNYGYTF.

This clonotype was seen a few times. The V and J genes are TRBV10-3 and TRBJ2-5, with TRBD2 matching over 10 bases. CDR1 ENHRY and CDR2 SYGVKD come from the germline V gene. The junction had 8 bases not matched to a gene; V was cut back by 3 bases and J by 4 bases. The CDR3 has 16 amino acids. The CDR3 DNA reads as TGTGCCATCAGTGATAGATTAGCGGGAGGCCGAGAGACCCAGTACTTC. Its translation: CAISDRLAGGRETQYF.

This clonotype has only a few counts. This chain links TRBV5-1 with TRBJ2-1, with D possibly matching TRBD1 (5 bases). The CDR3 has 14 amino acids. Germline assignment: CDR1 SGHRS and CDR2 YFSETQ. Trimming cost V 0 bases and J 8 bases, with 12 bases left between them. Here the CDR3 DNA reads TGCGCCAGCAGCTTGGTTGCAGGGTATGATGAGCAGTTCTTC. Its protein is CASSLVAGYDEQFF. Full variable domain (missing parts from reference TRBV5-1 and TRBJ2-1): KAGVTQTPRYLIKTRGQQVTLSCSPISGHRSVSWYQQTPGQGLQFLFEYFSETQRNKGNFPGRFSGRQFSNSRSEMNVSTLELGDSALYLCASSLVAGYDEQFFGPGTRLTVL.

This clonotype was seen a few times. The V and J genes are TRBV9 and TRBJ1-2, with a possible D match to TRBD1 (6 bases). The germline V and J ends were trimmed by 0 bases and 6 bases, with 15 bases remaining between them. Looked up from germline, CDR1 is SGDLS and CDR2 is YYNGEE. CDR3 length equals 15 residues. CDR3 sequence: CASSVAGGVGDGYTF. CDR3 nucleotides: TGTGCCAGCAGCGTAGCTGGGGGCGTAGGTGATGGCTACACCTTC. Full variable domain (missing parts from reference TRBV9 and TRBJ1-2): DSGVTQTPKHLITATGQRVTLRCSPRSGDLSVYWYQQSLDQGLQFLIQYYNGEERAKGNILERFSAQQFPDLHSELNLSSLELGDSALYFCASSVAGGVGDGYTFGSGTRLTVV.

This clonotype was recorded at least ten times. V and J are TRBV5-1 and TRBJ2-1; D is perhaps TRBD1 (5 bases). This CDR3 region has 14 residues. CDR1 SGHRS and CDR2 YFSETQ come from the germline V gene. V was pared by 0 bases and J by 2 bases, with 6 bases between. The CDR3 reads CASSLGQTYNEQFF. Written as DNA, the CDR3 is TGCGCCAGCAGCTTGGGACAGACCTACAATGAGCAGTTCTTC. Based on the CDR3 plus reference TRBV5-1 and TRBJ2-1, the full variable domain is KAGVTQTPRYLIKTRGQQVTLSCSPISGHRSVSWYQQTPGQGLQFLFEYFSETQRNKGNFPGRFSGRQFSNSRSEMNVSTLELGDSALYLCASSLGQTYNEQFFGPGTRLTVL.

Many counts were recorded for this clonotype. This chain uses TRBV5-1 with TRBJ2-1; D is perhaps TRBD2 (5 bases). The CDR3 contains 9 residues. CDR1 is SGHRS, CDR2 YFSETQ, per germline. V was clipped by 5 bases and J by 12 bases, with 6 bases between them. CDR3 DNA: TGCGCCAGCAGTGCGGGGCAGTTCTTC. Its protein product is CASSAGQFF.

This clonotype was detected many times. The J gene is TRBJ1-2, the V gene TRBV29-1, with 7 positions matching TRBD1. Germline V gene lookup returns CDR1 SQVTM and CDR2 ANQGSEA. The CDR3 is 13 residues long. With 6 bases clipped from V and 3 bases from J, the junction kept 7 bases outside the gene matches. The CDR3 region has the DNA TGCAGCGTAAACAGGGGTTTTGACTATGGCTACACCTTC. Its protein product is CSVNRGFDYGYTF.

This clonotype was found once. The V gene is TRBV18, the J gene TRBJ2-1; no reliable D call. This CDR3 comprises 13 residues. The V end was cut by 3 bases, the J end by 14 bases, with 17 bases between. The germline V gene has CDR1 KGHSH and CDR2 LQKENI. In DNA, the CDR3 is TGTGCCAGCTCACCTCGGTCCAATGATGGCGAGTTCTTC. It specifies CASSPRSNDGEFF.

This clonotype showed up many times. The chain couples TRBV12-3 or TRBV12-4 to TRBJ2-2; 9 bases are a match to TRBD1. The CDR3 is 14 amino acids. J was trimmed by 5 bases and V by 6 bases; bases with no gene match: 4. CDR3 nucleotide sequence: TGTGCCAGCAGGGCCGGGACAGGGACCGGGGAGCTGTTTTTT. It specifies CASRAGTGTGELFF.

The chain is built from TRBV7-9 and TRBJ2-3; D is unresolved. V was shortened by 5 bases and J by 1 base, with 10 bases between the two germline ends. The length of the CDR3 is 14 residues. Germline lookup yields CDR1 SEHNR and CDR2 FQNEAQ (reference sequence). The CDR3: CASSAAVGTDTQYF. CDR3 nucleotides: TGTGCCAGCAGCGCCGCGGTGGGCACAGATACGCAGTATTTT.

This clonotype was observed a handful of times. This chain connects TRBV10-3 to TRBJ2-5, with 11 nucleotides matching TRBD1. The germline V gene encodes CDR1 ENHRY and CDR2 SYGVKD. The CDR3 is 13 residues long. Germline trimming cut 10 bases from V and 7 bases from J; bases unmatched to any gene: 8. CDR3 region: CATTDRGRGTQYF. CDR3 bases: TGTGCCACGACGGACAGGGGGCGAGGGACCCAGTACTTC.

This clonotype has a handful of counts. This rearrangement joins TRBV9 to TRBJ2-3; TRBD2 is a possible D gene (5 bases). The CDR3 has 15 residues. Trimming stripped 4 bases from V and 4 bases from J, with 16 bases between. CDR1 and CDR2 (germline): SGDLS, YYNGEE. The CDR3 here is CASSSSDFGADTQYF. For the CDR3, the DNA is TGTGCCAGCAGCTCATCGGACTTCGGAGCAGATACGCAGTATTTT.

This clonotype has a handful of counts. The CDR3 DNA is TGTGCCAGCAGCAAAGGCCCGAACACCCAGTCGAACTACGAGCAGTACGTC. Amino acids: CASSKGPNTQSNYEQYV. The rearrangement uses TRBV21-1 and TRBJ2-7. TRBV21-1 is a listed pseudogene. This CDR3 comprises 17 residues.

This clonotype was found a few times. The chain has TRBV5-1 and TRBJ2-5, with TRBD1 as a possible D gene (6 bases). V was shortened by 2 bases and J by 5 bases, with 13 bases between the two germline ends. In germline, CDR1 is SGHRS, CDR2 YFSETQ. The CDR3 is 14 amino acids. The CDR3 nucleotides are TGCGCCAGCAGCTTCAGGGGCGGGCAGGAGACCCAGTACTTC. Protein sequence: CASSFRGGQETQYF.

The table lists this clonotype with a few counts. This chain uses TRBV5-1 with TRBJ2-7, with 9 bases that match TRBD1. Germline CDR1 and CDR2: SGHRS and YFSETQ. The CDR3 is 15 residues long. The J segment lost 4 bases and the V segment lost 4 bases, leaving 9 bases of the junction unmatched. CDR3 sequence (DNA): TGCGCCAGCAGCCCAATCACAGGGGGCGCGTACGAGCAGTACTTC. This translates into CASSPITGGAYEQYF.

The chain is built from TRBV5-1 and TRBJ2-5; TRBD1 aligns across 8 bases. Germline V CDR1 and CDR2: SGHRS, YFSETQ. The CDR3 length is 16 residues. V lost 5 bases, J lost 5 bases, and 14 bases stayed unmatched. CDR3 DNA sequence: TGCGCCAGCAGTTCTCCCCTGACAGGGGATCAGGAGACCCAGTACTTC. Its protein product is CASSSPLTGDQETQYF.

This chain uses TRBV7-9 with TRBJ2-7, with TRBD2 matching over 12 bases. There are 17 residues in the CDR3. J gave up 0 bases and V 8 bases, and 11 bases lay outside the gene matches. Germline V gene lookup returns CDR1 SEHNR and CDR2 FQNEAQ (reference sequence). CDR3 sequence (DNA): TGTGCCAGCGAGAGAGGGACTAGCGGGCCAAGCTCCTACGAGCAGTACTTC. Translation gives CASERGTSGPSSYEQYF.

This clonotype was seen a few times. This sequence joins TRBV11-2 and TRBJ2-4; 9 nucleotides align to TRBD1. The germline V gene encodes CDR1 SGHAT and CDR2 FQNNGV. J gave up 9 bases and V 5 bases, and 8 bases lay outside the gene matches. This CDR3 region has 14 residues. CDR3 sequence (DNA): TGTGCCAGCAGCGTTCGACAGGGGGGGGGCATTCAGTACTTC. This encodes CASSVRQGGGIQYF.

In the case of this clonotype: One base away lies a much larger clone, so this may be a sequencing read error. This chain joins TRBV12-3 or TRBV12-4 and TRBJ1-1, with 7 bases lining up with TRBD1. The V and J ends lost 4 bases and 2 bases, in that order; junction bases with no gene match: 4. The CDR3 extends over 14 amino acids. The CDR3 sequence: CASSSIGGNTEAFF. Written as DNA, the CDR3 is TGTGCCAGCAGTTCGATAGGGGGCAACACTGAAGCTTTCTTT.

This clonotype has at least ten counts. The chain has TRBV5-1 and TRBJ1-1, with D perhaps matching TRBD1 (6 bases). The CDR3 consists of 14 residues. The ends were cut back, 0 bases at V and 4 bases at J, with 10 bases in the middle. Looked up from germline, CDR1 is SGHRS and CDR2 is YFSETQ. The DNA for the CDR3 is TGCGCCAGCAGCTTGGTAGGGGGAAGCACTGAAGCTTTCTTT. It is translated as CASSLVGGSTEAFF.

The chain is built from TRBV19 and TRBJ2-1; 8 bases map to TRBD2. CDR1 and CDR2 (germline): LNHDA, SQIVND (reference sequence). The CDR3 totals 14 residues. Unmatched junction bases numbered 9, after V lost 6 bases and J lost 8 bases. The CDR3 loop is CASSRRGTSHEQFF. The CDR3 coding sequence is TGTGCCAGTAGCCGACGCGGGACTAGTCATGAGCAGTTCTTC.